This entry describes one T cell receptor (beta chain). The antigen remains unidentified. Germline and junction disagree at one end, which may indicate a read error. The data are from a study of tumor-infiltrating lymphocytes in primary liver carcinoma. Study overall: Every patient in the cohort had a primary liver carcinoma. That carcinoma was treated by surgical resection. Sample yields, roughly 3.65 to 8 million productive TCRbeta reads, were similar across the tissue types. The study enrolled male and female patients aged 30 to 69 years. Findings and caveats of the study: Tumor region pairs showed greater overlap than either tumor-adjacent or tumor-blood pairs did.

Total RNA (around 510 ng) served as template for TCR beta cDNA synthesis primed by a constant-region primer. Nested multiplex PCR, run for three rounds with slightly modified ARM-PCR, yielded TCR beta libraries. TRBV1-TRBV30 forward and Cbeta reverse primers drove the first two roughly 10-cycle rounds. TCRdb independently ran MiXCR on the multiplex PCR reads; one entry per CDR3 protein. The sample shows 330,000 or so distinct CDR3 sequences, about 61% of them seen only once. Germline V gene data show CDR1 as ENHRY and CDR2 as SYGVKD. The length of the CDR3 is 14 residues. The authors took blood RNA from unsorted whole blood and also extracted germline DNA.

This receptor was identified in a man in his forties or fifties with primary liver carcinoma and hepatitis B virus infection. This chain links TRBV10-3 with TRBJ1-1, with a possible D match to TRBD1 (6 bases). Sample: peripheral blood. The CDR3 region has the DNA TGTGTCATCAGTGAGGCAGGGGAGGACACTGAAGCTTTCTTT. Translating it yields CVISEAGEDTEAFF.